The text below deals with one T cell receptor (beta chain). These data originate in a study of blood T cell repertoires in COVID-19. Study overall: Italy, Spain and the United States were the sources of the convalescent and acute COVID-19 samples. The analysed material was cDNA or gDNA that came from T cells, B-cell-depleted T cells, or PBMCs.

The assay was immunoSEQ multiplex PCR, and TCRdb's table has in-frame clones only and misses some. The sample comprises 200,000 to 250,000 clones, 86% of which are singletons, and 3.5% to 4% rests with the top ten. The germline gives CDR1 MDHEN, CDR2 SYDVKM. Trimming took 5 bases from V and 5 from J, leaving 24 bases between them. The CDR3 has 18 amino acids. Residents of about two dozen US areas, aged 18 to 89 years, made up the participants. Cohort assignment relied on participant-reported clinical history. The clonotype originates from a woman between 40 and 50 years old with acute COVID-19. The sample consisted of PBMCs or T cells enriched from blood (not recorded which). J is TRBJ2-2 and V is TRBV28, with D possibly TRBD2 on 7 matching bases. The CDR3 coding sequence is TGTGCCAGCAGTCCCGTAGGTAGGGGGGGATTTCCGACCGGGGAGCTGTTTTTT. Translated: CASSPVGRGGFPTGELFF.